This T cell receptor beta chain was sequenced for a study of blood T cell repertoires in COVID-19. Profiled with immunoSEQ multiplex PCR; TCRdb holds only in-frame clones, not every one. This table has about 180,000 clones, around 80% appearing once. With 5 bases clipped from V and 4 bases from J, the junction kept 13 bases outside the gene matches. This CDR3 region has 17 residues. CDR1 is KGHDR and CDR2 is SFDVKD in the germline V gene. Cohorts were determined from participant-reported clinical history. The source is a woman between 50 and 59 years old who had recovered from COVID-19. The V gene is TRBV24-1, the J gene TRBJ1-2, with 9 positions matching TRBD1. The sample consisted of PBMCs or T cells enriched from blood (not recorded which). The CDR3 nucleotides are TGTGCCACCAGTGCCGGGACAGGGTATGATTGGAGCTATGGCTACACCTTC. Its translation is CATSAGTGYDWSYGYTF.